This T cell receptor (beta chain) was recorded in a study of blood T cells in healthy people across ages. Sample-barcoded 5' priming and a J-beta primer mix drove a second PCR of roughly 6 to 12 cycles. TCRdb processed the 5' RACE reads anew with MiXCR; each CDR3 protein has one entry. The repertoire holds 1,500,000 or so distinct CDR3 sequences, with around 59% as singletons. Concerning this clonotype itself: Its specificity is not known.

There are 15 residues in the CDR3. Trimming took 2 bases from V and 1 from J, leaving 6 bases between them. Germline V CDR1 and CDR2: KGHSH, LQKENI. Regarding the study as a whole: It was held that the diversity estimates obtained from one million T cells were underestimates. Per million T cells, the diversity of TCR beta decreased roughly linearly as age advanced.

This receptor was identified in a man aged 18 to 35 in good health. The chain employs TRBV18 and TRBJ2-6; D is uncertain. The sequenced material came from blood. Here the CDR3 reads CASSPVVSGANVLTF. The DNA of the CDR3 is TGTGCCAGCTCACCAGTTGTATCTGGGGCCAACGTCCTGACTTTC.